The 9 T cell receptor beta chains below all came from one sample that was sequenced in a study of T cells expressing NK-cell markers. TCRdb reprocessed the 5' RACE reads and reports one entry per CDR3 protein, with no DNA. This table holds 130,000 to 150,000 distinct CDR3 sequences. Input material: blood T cells: a sorted CD56 or NKG2C T cell subset, CD4+ or CD8+ T cells, or bulk PBMC T cells (not recorded which). All receptors come from a man aged 18 to 29 in good health.

This chain's CDR3 is CASSTTSGTGSAGELFF. V and J are TRBV28 and TRBJ2-2; the TCRdb D gene call, TRBD1, has no DNA to confirm it. The CDR3 extends over 17 amino acids. CDR1 and CDR2 from the germline V gene are MDHEN and SYDVKM.

The chain carries TRBV24-1 and TRBJ2-1. CDR1 is KGHDR, CDR2 SFDVKD, per germline. The CDR3 has 12 residues. This CDR3 is CATSDHSEEQFF.

The chain carries TRBV11-2 and TRBJ2-3; checking the TCRdb D call of TRBD1 is not possible without DNA. The CDR3 is 13 amino acids. From germline, CDR1 is SGHAT and CDR2 FQNNGV. CDR3 in amino acids: CASSSQGADTQYF.

J is TRBJ2-3 and V is TRBV4-1; TCRdb outputs TRBD2, but without DNA this stays unchecked. The germline CDR1 and CDR2 sequences are MGHRA and YSYEKL. The length of the CDR3 is 16 residues. CDR3 sequence: CASSQGGDWSADTQYF.

This sequence joins TRBV27 and TRBJ2-3. This CDR3 has 15 residues. Germline V gene lookup returns CDR1 MNHEY and CDR2 SMNVEV (reference sequence). CDR3 region: CASSLAVLRTDTQYF.

The chain combines TRBV5-6 with TRBJ2-5; absent DNA, TCRdb's TRBD1 call cannot be checked. The CDR3 loop spans 13 amino acids. Per the germline V gene, CDR1 is SGHDT and CDR2 is YYEEEE. CDR3 sequence: CASFGGTPETQYF.

The chain carries TRBV4-3 and TRBJ2-7; the TCRdb call, TRBD2, lacks DNA for checking. Germline V lookup: CDR1 LGHNA, CDR2 YSLEER. This CDR3 is 18 amino acids long. CDR3 amino acids: CASSQDSHLGRSSYEQYF.

The chain employs TRBV29-1 and TRBJ2-1; TCRdb reports TRBD1, a call that lacks DNA to check it against. CDR1 and CDR2 from the germline V gene are SQVTM and ANQGSEA. This CDR3 is 11 amino acids long. The CDR3 region is CSAGTVNEQFF.

The chain is built from TRBV3-1 and TRBJ1-5. CDR1 and CDR2 (germline): LGHDT, YNNKEL (reference sequence). CDR3 length: 13 amino acids. The CDR3 protein is CASSPGSGQPQHF.